This T cell receptor beta chain was documented in a study of blood T cell repertoires in COVID-19. Whole-study context: Spain, Italy and the United States supplied samples that represented acute and convalescent COVID-19. PBMCs, B-cell-depleted T cells, or T cells were the source of the cDNA or gDNA that made up the material.

The V gene end was trimmed by 2 bases and the J gene end by 5 bases; junction bases not matched to a gene: 4. The germline CDR1 and CDR2 sequences are MGHRA and YSYEKL. The CDR3 runs to 16 residues. Study processing details: For nucleated cells, counts were estimated from reference gene primer amplification. Sequencing was performed with immunoSEQ multiplex PCR; in TCRdb, only in-frame clones are kept and a portion is missing. The V and J calls and the clone size are those of that table, but D and trimming were determined from the DNA. Seen here are some 400,000 clones, approximately 89% observed once, and the top ten hold about 1.7%. Residents of about two dozen US areas, aged about 18 to 100 years, made up the participants.

Sequenced input: PBMCs or T cells enriched from blood (not recorded which). The genes are TRBV4-1 and TRBJ2-4; 12 positions match TRBD1. This TCR was recovered from a woman in her 30s who had recovered from COVID-19. CDR3 in amino acids: CASSQWGQGAENIQYF. The CDR3 DNA is TGCGCCAGCAGCCAATGGGGACAGGGGGCGGAAAACATTCAGTACTTC.